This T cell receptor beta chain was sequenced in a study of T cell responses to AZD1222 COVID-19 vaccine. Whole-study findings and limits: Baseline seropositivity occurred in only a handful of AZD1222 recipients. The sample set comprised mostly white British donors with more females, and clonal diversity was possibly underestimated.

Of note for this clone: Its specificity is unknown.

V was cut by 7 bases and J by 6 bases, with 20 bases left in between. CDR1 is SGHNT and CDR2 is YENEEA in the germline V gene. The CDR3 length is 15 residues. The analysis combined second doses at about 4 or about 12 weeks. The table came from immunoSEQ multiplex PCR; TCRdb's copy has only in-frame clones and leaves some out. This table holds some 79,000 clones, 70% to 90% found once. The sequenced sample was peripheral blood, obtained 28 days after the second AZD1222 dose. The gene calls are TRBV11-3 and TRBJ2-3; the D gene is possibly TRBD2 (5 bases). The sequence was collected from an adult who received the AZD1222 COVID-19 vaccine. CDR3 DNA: TGTGCCAGCACCCCCCGGGATTTAAACCTGGATACGCAGTATTTT. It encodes CASTPRDLNLDTQYF.